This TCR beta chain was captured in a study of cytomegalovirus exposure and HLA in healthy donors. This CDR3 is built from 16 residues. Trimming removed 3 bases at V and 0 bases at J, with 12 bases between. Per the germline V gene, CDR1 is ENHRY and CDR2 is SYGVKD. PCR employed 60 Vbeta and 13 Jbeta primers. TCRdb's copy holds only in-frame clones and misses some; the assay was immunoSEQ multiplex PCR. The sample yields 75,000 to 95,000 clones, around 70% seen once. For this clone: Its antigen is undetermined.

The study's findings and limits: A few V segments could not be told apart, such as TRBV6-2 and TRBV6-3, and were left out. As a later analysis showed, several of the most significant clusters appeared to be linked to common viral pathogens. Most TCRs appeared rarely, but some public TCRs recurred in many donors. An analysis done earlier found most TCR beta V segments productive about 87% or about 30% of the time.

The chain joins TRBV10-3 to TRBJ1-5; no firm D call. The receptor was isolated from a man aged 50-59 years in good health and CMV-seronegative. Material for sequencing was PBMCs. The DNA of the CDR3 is TGTGCCATCAGTGATGGAGCGACGTATAGCAATCAGCCCCAGCATTTT. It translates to CAISDGATYSNQPQHF.